A single sample gave rise to the 15 T cell receptor beta chains below, sequenced in a study of CD8 T cells in Susac syndrome. Reverse transcription of about 0.5 to 1 ug RNA used random hexamers. TCRdb reanalysed the immunoSEQ multiplex PCR reads using MiXCR and keeps one entry per CDR3 protein. Counted here are over 100,000 distinct CDR3 sequences, around 92% occurring once; the ten biggest clones make up about 0.11%. Source material: CD8+ T cells from PBMCs. The source is a human donor in good health.

This chain uses TRBV7-2 with TRBJ2-2; unclear D gene. Trimming stripped 4 bases from V and 4 bases from J, with 7 bases between. The CDR3 loop spans 13 amino acids. Germline CDR1 is SGHTA and CDR2 is FQGNSA. The CDR3 is CASSSQSTGELFF. The CDR3 nucleotides read TGTGCCAGCAGCTCACAGAGCACCGGGGAGCTGTTTTTT.

The chain has TRBV5-1 and TRBJ2-3, with 7 bases aligning to TRBD2. The CDR3 extends over 15 amino acids. Germline values: CDR1 SGHRS, CDR2 YFSETQ. J gave up 0 bases and V 4 bases, and 5 bases lay outside the gene matches. The CDR3 spells CASSGGLQSTDTQYF. As DNA, the CDR3 is TGCGCCAGCAGCGGGGGACTACAAAGCACAGATACGCAGTATTTT. Together with reference TRBV5-1 and TRBJ2-3, the CDR3 gives the full variable domain: KAGVTQTPRYLIKTRGQQVTLSCSPISGHRSVSWYQQTPGQGLQFLFEYFSETQRNKGNFPGRFSGRQFSNSRSEMNVSTLELGDSALYLCASSGGLQSTDTQYFGPGTRLTVL.

The rearrangement joins TRBV7-9 to TRBJ2-1; D perhaps matches TRBD2 (6 bases). V gave up 8 bases and J gave up 8 bases, with 28 bases separating them. Germline loops: CDR1 SEHNR, CDR2 FQNEAQ (reference sequence). This CDR3 region has 17 residues. The CDR3 loop reads CASALSVAGPGSDEQFF. The CDR3 coding sequence is TGTGCCAGCGCCCTCTCTGTCGCGGGACCTGGGTCCGATGAGCAGTTCTTC.

The chain joins TRBV11-3 to TRBJ2-1; D assignment may be TRBD1 or TRBD2 (5 bases each). The CDR3 is 16 residues long. The ends were cut back, 5 bases at V and 6 bases at J, with 20 bases in the middle. CDR1 is SGHNT, CDR2 YENEEA, per germline. The CDR3 sequence: CASSPGTLGARNEQFF. CDR3 DNA sequence: TGTGCCAGCAGCCCCGGGACCCTAGGGGCCCGCAATGAGCAGTTCTTC.

The chain is built from TRBV4-2 and TRBJ2-5, with a possible D match to TRBD2 (5 bases). The germline gives CDR1 LGHNA, CDR2 YNFKEQ. V dropped 0 bases and J dropped 2 bases, with 16 bases sitting between them. The CDR3 runs to 17 residues. In DNA form, the CDR3 reads TGTGCCAGCAGCCAAGATATTACTAGAGGCCGACAAGAGACCCAGTACTTC. Translation: CASSQDITRGRQETQYF.

The chain uses TRBV5-1 and TRBJ2-7; the D call may be TRBD1 or TRBD2 (7 bases each). The V gene's germline CDR1 is SGHRS and CDR2 YFSETQ. Trimming took off 0 bases at V and 5 bases at J, with 15 bases between the two ends. The CDR3 contains 15 residues. CDR3 amino acids: CASSLGQGGSNEQYF. As DNA, the CDR3 is TGCGCCAGCAGCTTGGGGCAGGGGGGGTCTAACGAGCAGTACTTC.

This chain connects TRBV7-9 to TRBJ1-1, with D perhaps matching TRBD1 (6 bases). The V end lost 1 base, the J end lost 0 bases, and 9 bases lay between the germline ends. The CDR3 runs to 15 residues. Per germline, CDR1 SEHNR and CDR2 FQNEAQ (reference sequence). The CDR3 sequence is CASSLDQGLNTEAFF. The CDR3, as DNA: TGTGCCAGCAGCTTAGACCAGGGGTTGAACACTGAAGCTTTCTTT.

CDR3 region: CSARDPSALGTDTQYF. CDR3 DNA: TGCAGTGCTAGAGATCCGAGCGCCCTAGGCACAGATACGCAGTATTTT. The gene calls are TRBV20-1 and TRBJ2-3; D is unresolved. The CDR3 is 16 amino acids. The germline gives CDR1 DFQATT, CDR2 SNEGSKA (reference sequence). Trimming took off 0 bases at V and 1 base at J, with 14 bases between the two ends.

V gene TRBV19 combines with J gene TRBJ2-7; either TRBD1 or TRBD2 may supply D (5 bases each). V lost 8 bases and J 2 bases, leaving 10 bases between the germline ends. This CDR3 has 12 amino acids. In germline, CDR1 is LNHDA, CDR2 SQIVND (reference sequence). The DNA of the CDR3 is TGTGCCAGTGGGACCGCCGCCTACGAGCAGTACTTC. As protein: CASGTAAYEQYF.

This clonotype was detected once. The chain links TRBV5-1 to TRBJ2-5; D tentatively fits TRBD1 or TRBD2 (7 bases each). Germline V gives CDR1 SGHRS, CDR2 YFSETQ. Trimming shortened V by 7 bases and J by 5 bases, and 24 bases separated the two germline ends. CDR3 size: 16 residues. The CDR3: CASGPSQGGIHETQYF. The CDR3 nucleotides read TGCGCCAGCGGGCCCTCCCAGGGGGGGATTCATGAGACCCAGTACTTC. Looking up the rest from reference TRBV5-1 and TRBJ2-5 gives the full variable domain: KAGVTQTPRYLIKTRGQQVTLSCSPISGHRSVSWYQQTPGQGLQFLFEYFSETQRNKGNFPGRFSGRQFSNSRSEMNVSTLELGDSALYLCASGPSQGGIHETQYFGPGTRLLVL.

J is TRBJ2-3 and V is TRBV29-1; tentatively, D is TRBD1 (5 bases). CDR1 and CDR2 from the germline V gene are SQVTM and ANQGSEA. The V and J ends lost 5 bases and 5 bases respectively, with 11 bases between them. This CDR3 has 12 residues. The CDR3 loop is CSVSIGEDTQYF. CDR3 bases: TGCAGCGTTTCGATAGGGGAAGATACGCAGTATTTT.

The chain recombines TRBV29-1 with TRBJ2-5; 14 bases agree with TRBD2. CDR1 is SQVTM, CDR2 ANQGSEA, per germline. The trim removed 4 bases at V and 6 bases at J, leaving 7 bases unmatched. This CDR3 comprises 15 residues. CDR3: CSVVTGTSGRKTQYF. The CDR3 DNA is TGCAGCGTTGTGACCGGGACTAGCGGGAGAAAGACCCAGTACTTC.

The chain joins TRBV15 to TRBJ2-7, with TRBD1 identical over 9 bases. The CDR3 has 12 residues. The germline CDR1 and CDR2 sequences are LNHNV and YYDKDF (reference sequence). The trim removed 3 bases at V and 11 bases at J, leaving 5 bases unmatched. In nucleotides, the CDR3 is TGTGCCACCAGCAGGGGACAGGGTCTGAAGTACTTC. It encodes CATSRGQGLKYF.

As DNA, the CDR3 is TGTGCCAGCAGCCCCAGGACAGGGCCGAACACCGGGGAGCTGTTTTTT. Amino acid sequence: CASSPRTGPNTGELFF. The genes are TRBV7-6 and TRBJ2-2, with 8 nucleotides matching TRBD1. From germline, CDR1 is SGHVS and CDR2 FNYEAQ. The V segment lost 5 bases and the J segment 0 bases; nucleotides outside the gene matches: 5. The CDR3 contains 16 residues.

V is TRBV18 and J is TRBJ2-3; D ambiguous. V shed 0 bases and J shed 0 bases, with 10 bases lying between them. In germline, CDR1 is KGHSH, CDR2 LQKENI. The CDR3 contains 16 residues. CDR3 in amino acids: CASSPPSGVSTDTQYF. The CDR3 DNA is TGTGCCAGCTCACCACCGTCGGGTGTTAGCACAGATACGCAGTATTTT. Full variable domain (missing parts from reference TRBV18 and TRBJ2-3): NAGVMQNPRHLVRRRGQEARLRCSPMKGHSHVYWYRQLPEEGLKFMVYLQKENIIDESGMPKERFSAEFPKEGPSILRIQQVVRGDSAAYFCASSPPSGVSTDTQYFGPGTRLTVL.